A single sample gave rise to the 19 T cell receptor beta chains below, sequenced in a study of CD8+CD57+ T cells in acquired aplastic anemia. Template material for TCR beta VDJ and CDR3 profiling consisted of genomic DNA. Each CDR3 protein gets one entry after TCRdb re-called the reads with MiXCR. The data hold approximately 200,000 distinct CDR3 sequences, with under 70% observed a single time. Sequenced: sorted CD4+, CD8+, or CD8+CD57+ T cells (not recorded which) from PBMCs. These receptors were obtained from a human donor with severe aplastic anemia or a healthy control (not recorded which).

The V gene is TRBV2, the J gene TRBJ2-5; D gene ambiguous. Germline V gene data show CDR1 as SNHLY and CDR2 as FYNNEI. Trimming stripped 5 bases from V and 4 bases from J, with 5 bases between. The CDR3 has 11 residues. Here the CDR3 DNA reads TGTGCCAGCAGTCGTACAGAGACCCAGTACTTC. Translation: CASSRTETQYF.

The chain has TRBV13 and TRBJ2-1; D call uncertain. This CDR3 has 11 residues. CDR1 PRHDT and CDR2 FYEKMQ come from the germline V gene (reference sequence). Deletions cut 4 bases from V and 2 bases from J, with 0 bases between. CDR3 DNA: TGTGCCAGCAGCTCCTACAATGAGCAGTTCTTC. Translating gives CASSSYNEQFF.

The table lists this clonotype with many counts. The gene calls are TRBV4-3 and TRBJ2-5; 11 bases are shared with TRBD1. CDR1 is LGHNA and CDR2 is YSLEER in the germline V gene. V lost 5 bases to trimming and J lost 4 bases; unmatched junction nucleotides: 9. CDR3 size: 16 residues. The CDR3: CASSSTPGQGGETQYF. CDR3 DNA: TGCGCCAGCAGCTCCACCCCGGGACAGGGGGGAGAGACCCAGTACTTC.

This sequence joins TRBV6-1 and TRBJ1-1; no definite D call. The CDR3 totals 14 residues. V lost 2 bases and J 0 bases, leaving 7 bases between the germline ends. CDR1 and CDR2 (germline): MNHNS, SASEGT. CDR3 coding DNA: TGTGCCAGCAGTGAATTGCTCATGAACACTGAAGCTTTCTTT. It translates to CASSELLMNTEAFF.

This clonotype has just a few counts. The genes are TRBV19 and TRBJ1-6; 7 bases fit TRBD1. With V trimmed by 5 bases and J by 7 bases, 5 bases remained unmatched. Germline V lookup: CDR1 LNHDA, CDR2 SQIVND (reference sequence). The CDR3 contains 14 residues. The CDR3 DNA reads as TGTGCCAGTAGTGAGACAGGGCTAAATTCACCCCTCCACTTT. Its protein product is CASSETGLNSPLHF. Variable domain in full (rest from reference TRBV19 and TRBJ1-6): DGGITQSPKYLFRKEGQNVTLSCEQNLNHDAMYWYRQDPGQGLRLIYYSQIVNDFQKGDIAEGYSVSREKKESFPLTVTSAQKNPTAFYLCASSETGLNSPLHFGNGTRLTVT.

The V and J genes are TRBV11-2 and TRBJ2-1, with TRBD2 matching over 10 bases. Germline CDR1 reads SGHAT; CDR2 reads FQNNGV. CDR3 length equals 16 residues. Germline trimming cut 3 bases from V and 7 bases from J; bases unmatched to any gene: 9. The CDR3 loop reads CASSLAGTSARNEQFF. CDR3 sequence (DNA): TGTGCCAGCAGCTTGGCCGGGACTAGCGCGAGGAATGAGCAGTTCTTC.

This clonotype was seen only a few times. CDR3 loop: CASSSTRLAGVHYF. The CDR3 DNA follows: TGTGCCAGCAGCTCGACCAGACTAGCGGGAGTTCATTACTTC. The V gene is TRBV7-2, the J gene TRBJ2-7; 12 nucleotides line up with TRBD2. The CDR3 is 14 amino acids. The germline V gene encodes CDR1 SGHTA and CDR2 FQGNSA. V trimming: 4 bases; J trimming: 13 bases; junction bases outside the gene matches: 11.

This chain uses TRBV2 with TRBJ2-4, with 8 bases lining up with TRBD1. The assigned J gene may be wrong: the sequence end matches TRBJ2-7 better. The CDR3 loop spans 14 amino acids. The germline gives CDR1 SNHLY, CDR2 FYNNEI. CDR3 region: CAGGPGQGHYEQYF. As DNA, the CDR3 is TGTGCCGGAGGGCCCGGACAGGGACACTACGAGCAGTACTTC.

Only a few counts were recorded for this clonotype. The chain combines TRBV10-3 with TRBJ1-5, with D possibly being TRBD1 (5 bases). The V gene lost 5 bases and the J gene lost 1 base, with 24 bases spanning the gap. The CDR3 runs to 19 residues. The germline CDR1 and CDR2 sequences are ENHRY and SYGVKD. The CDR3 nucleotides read TGTGCCATCAGTAGCACCTATCCAGGGTCGGTGGGAAGCAATCAGCCCCAGCATTTT. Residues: CAISSTYPGSVGSNQPQHF.

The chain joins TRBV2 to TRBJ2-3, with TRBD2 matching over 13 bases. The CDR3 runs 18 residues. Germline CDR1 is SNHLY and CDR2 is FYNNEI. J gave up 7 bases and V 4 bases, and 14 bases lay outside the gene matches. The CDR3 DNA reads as TGTGCCAGCAGTGGTGGTATAACAGGACTAGCGGGAGCCTATACGCAGTATTTT. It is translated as CASSGGITGLAGAYTQYF.

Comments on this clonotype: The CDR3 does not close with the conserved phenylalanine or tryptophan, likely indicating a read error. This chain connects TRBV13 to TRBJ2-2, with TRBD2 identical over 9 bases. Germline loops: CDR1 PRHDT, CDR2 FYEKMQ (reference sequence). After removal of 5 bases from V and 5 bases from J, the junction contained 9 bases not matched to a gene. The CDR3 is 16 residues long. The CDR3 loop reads CASSQDRLAGTGELFS. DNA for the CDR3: TGTGCCAGCAGCCAAGACCGGCTAGCGGGGACCGGGGAGCTGTTTTCT.

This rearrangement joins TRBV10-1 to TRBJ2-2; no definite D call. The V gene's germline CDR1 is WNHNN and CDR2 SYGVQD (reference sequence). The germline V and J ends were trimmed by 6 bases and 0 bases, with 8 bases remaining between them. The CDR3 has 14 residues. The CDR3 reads CASSREPNTGELFF. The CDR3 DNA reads TGCGCCAGCAGCCGCGAACCGAACACCGGGGAGCTGTTTTTT.

In DNA form, the CDR3 reads TGTGCCAGCAGCGTACTAGCGGTAAGCTCCTACGAGCAGTACTTC. This translates into CASSVLAVSSYEQYF. The chain couples TRBV2 to TRBJ2-7; 8 bases agree with TRBD2. There are 15 residues in the CDR3. With V trimmed by 6 bases and J by 0 bases, 7 bases remained unmatched. Germline CDR1 SNHLY, CDR2 FYNNEI.

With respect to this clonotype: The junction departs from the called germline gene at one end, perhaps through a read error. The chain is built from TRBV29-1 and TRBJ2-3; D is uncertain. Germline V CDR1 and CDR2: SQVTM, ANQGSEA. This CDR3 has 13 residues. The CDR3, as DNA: TGCAGCGTCGAAGTTCCCGCACAAGATACGCAGTATTTT. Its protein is CSVEVPAQDTQYF.

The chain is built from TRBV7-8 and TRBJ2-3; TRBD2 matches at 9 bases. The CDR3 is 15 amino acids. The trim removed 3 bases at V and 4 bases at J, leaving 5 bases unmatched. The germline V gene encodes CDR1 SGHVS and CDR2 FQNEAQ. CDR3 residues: CASSLSSGGADTQYF. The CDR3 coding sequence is TGTGCCAGCAGCTTGAGTAGCGGGGGAGCAGATACGCAGTATTTT. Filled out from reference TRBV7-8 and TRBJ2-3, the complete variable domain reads GAGVSQSPRYKVAKRGQDVALRCDPISGHVSLFWYQQALGQGPEFLTYFQNEAQLDKSGLPSDRFFAERPEGSVSTLKIQRTQQEDSAVYLCASSLSSGGADTQYFGPGTRLTVL.

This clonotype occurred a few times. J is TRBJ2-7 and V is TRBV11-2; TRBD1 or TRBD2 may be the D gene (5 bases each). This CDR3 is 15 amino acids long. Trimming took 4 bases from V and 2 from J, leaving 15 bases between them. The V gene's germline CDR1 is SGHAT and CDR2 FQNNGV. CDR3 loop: CASSSLGTKTYEQYF. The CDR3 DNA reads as TGTGCCAGCAGCTCTTTGGGGACGAAGACCTACGAGCAGTACTTC.

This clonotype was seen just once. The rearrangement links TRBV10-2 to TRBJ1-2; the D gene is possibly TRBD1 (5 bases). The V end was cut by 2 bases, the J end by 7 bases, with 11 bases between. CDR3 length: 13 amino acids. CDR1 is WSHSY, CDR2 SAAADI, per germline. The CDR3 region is CASSEARGFGYTF. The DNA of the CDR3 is TGCGCCAGCAGTGAGGCTAGGGGATTTGGCTACACCTTC.

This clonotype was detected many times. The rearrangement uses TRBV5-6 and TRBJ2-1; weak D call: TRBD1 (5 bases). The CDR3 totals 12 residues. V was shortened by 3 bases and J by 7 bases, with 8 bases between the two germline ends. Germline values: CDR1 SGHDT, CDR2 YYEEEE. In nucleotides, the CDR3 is TGTGCCAGCAGCTCGACAGATAATGAGCAGTTCTTC. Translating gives CASSSTDNEQFF.

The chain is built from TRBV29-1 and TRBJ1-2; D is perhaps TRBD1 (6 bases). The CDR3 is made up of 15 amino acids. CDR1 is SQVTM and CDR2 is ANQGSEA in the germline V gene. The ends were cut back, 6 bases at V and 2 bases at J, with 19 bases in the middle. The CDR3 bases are TGCAGCGTACACGACACAGGGAGAAAGAACTATGGCTACACCTTC. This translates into CSVHDTGRKNYGYTF.